The clone carrying this T cell receptor (beta chain) was seen a single time. What it binds is not known. The V segment lost 6 bases and the J segment 5 bases; nucleotides outside the gene matches: 13. The CDR3 covers 17 residues. The germline gives CDR1 MGHRA, CDR2 YSYEKL. These data belong to a study of cytomegalovirus exposure and HLA in healthy donors. Study-level findings and limits: Owing to their indistinguishability, certain V segments, notably TRBV6-2 and TRBV6-3, were excluded. What was likely a sequencing artifact was a cluster of highly shared sequence variants.

PCR primers comprised 60 Vbeta and 13 Jbeta primers. Source study methods: The count from a later analysis was 79 million or so unique TCR beta chains, some 10 million of them shared. The protocol was immunoSEQ multiplex PCR, while the TCRdb copy is restricted to in-frame clones and leaves out a portion. V, J and clone size are taken as reported in that table, and D and trimming were inferred from the DNA itself. The sample includes about 190,000 clones, around 86% of them seen just once. Sequenced input: PBMCs. The TCR sequence derives from a middle-aged man in good health and CMV-seropositive. The rearrangement uses TRBV4-1 and TRBJ1-4; the match to TRBD1 covers 9 bases. CDR3 region: CASSLEPGQGPNEKLFF. The DNA for the CDR3 is TGCGCCAGCAGTCTAGAACCGGGACAGGGACCAAATGAAAAACTGTTTTTT.